A single sample is the source of the 30 T cell receptor beta chains below, sequenced in a study of vaccination and CD4 T cells after COVID-19. The sample's treatment: roughly 10-day PBMC culture with coronavirus spike peptide pools or control peptides (ViraFEST assay). From the unexposed donor, CD4+ T cells were collected ahead of the COVID-19 pandemic (2011-2018). Cultured CD4+ T cell DNA underwent sequencing with the Oncomine TCR Beta short-read assay. Each CDR3 protein gets one entry after TCRdb re-called the PCR reads with MiXCR. The data hold approximately 8,800 distinct CDR3 sequences, with more than 35% observed a single time. These receptors lack a known antigen. The material sequenced was CD4+ T cells from blood, cultured in vitro. The receptors shown here come from a human donor in good health.

The chain recombines TRBV20-1 with TRBJ2-5, with TRBD2 identical over 8 bases. V trimming: 6 bases; J trimming: 3 bases; junction bases outside the gene matches: 9. The CDR3 loop spans 14 amino acids. Germline assignment: CDR1 DFQATT and CDR2 SNEGSKA (reference sequence). The DNA for the CDR3 is TGCAGTGCATGGGGACTAGACGGGGAAGAGACCCAGTACTTC. Its protein is CSAWGLDGEETQYF.

In its sample, this clonotype was seen a few times. The chain joins TRBV7-6 to TRBJ2-3, with a weak D call TRBD2 (7 bases). The CDR3 length is 16 residues. The V gene's germline CDR1 is SGHVS and CDR2 FNYEAQ. The V gene lost 2 bases and the J gene lost 1 base, with 13 bases spanning the gap. CDR3 coding DNA: TGTGCCAGCAGCTTATTCGGCGGGGGCCGCACAGATACGCAGTATTTT. It is translated as CASSLFGGGRTDTQYF.

This clonotype was observed a handful of times. The V and J genes are TRBV11-1 and TRBJ2-5; D might be TRBD2 (6 bases). Germline V gene data show CDR1 as SGHAT and CDR2 as FQDESV (reference sequence). V lost 2 bases and J lost 3, with 13 bases in between. The CDR3 extends over 15 amino acids. The CDR3 loop is CASSLRLGGEETQYF. For the CDR3, the DNA is TGTGCCAGCAGCTTAAGGCTGGGGGGTGAAGAGACCCAGTACTTC.

The chain recombines TRBV30 with TRBJ2-4, with TRBD2 matching 9 bases. Germline V lookup: CDR1 GTSNPN, CDR2 SVGIG (reference sequence). This CDR3 is built from 13 residues. DNA for the CDR3: TGTGCTGCCAAAGTAGCGGGAGAGAACATTCAGTACTTC. It encodes CAAKVAGENIQYF.

This clonotype was seen a handful of times. V and J are TRBV7-2 and TRBJ2-7; D may be TRBD1 (6 bases). Deletions cut 3 bases from V and 4 bases from J, with 16 bases between. The CDR3 is made up of 15 amino acids. Germline lookup yields CDR1 SGHTA and CDR2 FQGNSA. As DNA, the CDR3 is TGTGCCAGCAGCTTGGCCGGACAGTACCCGTACGAGCAGTACTTC. This sequence encodes CASSLAGQYPYEQYF.

The genes are TRBV6-4 and TRBJ2-2; 9 bases fit TRBD1. V shed 4 bases and J 7 bases; nucleotides not matched to a gene: 10. The CDR3 consists of 16 residues. Per germline, CDR1 MRHNA and CDR2 SNTAGT. The CDR3 region is CASSGYRGQYGGELFF. Written as DNA, the CDR3 is TGTGCCAGCAGTGGTTACAGGGGGCAATACGGCGGGGAGCTGTTTTTT.

This chain uses TRBV19 with TRBJ2-1; maybe TRBD1 (6 bases). The V gene's germline CDR1 is LNHDA and CDR2 SQIVND (reference sequence). The CDR3 sequence is 15 residues long. V lost 6 bases and J lost 4, with 16 bases in between. CDR3 coding DNA: TGTGCCAGTAGCGACCAACAGGGAAGATACAATGAGCAGTTCTTC. The encoded protein is CASSDQQGRYNEQFF.

J is TRBJ2-3 and V is TRBV20-1; 9 bases are a match to TRBD2. From germline, CDR1 is DFQATT and CDR2 SNEGSKA (reference sequence). The CDR3 spans 13 residues. J gave up 4 bases and V 3 bases, and 2 bases lay outside the gene matches. In DNA form, the CDR3 reads TGCAGTGCTAGGCTAGCGGGGTCAGATACGCAGTATTTT. It yields the protein CSARLAGSDTQYF.

This chain connects TRBV15 to TRBJ1-1; 8 nucleotides agree with TRBD1. The ends lost 3 bases at V and 2 bases at J; junction bases unmatched: 14. CDR3 length: 18 residues. The germline V gene has CDR1 LNHNV and CDR2 YYDKDF (reference sequence). The CDR3 coding sequence is TGTGCCACCAGCAGGATGGGAGGCAGGGGGCGATTAAACACTGAAGCTTTCTTT. It translates to CATSRMGGRGRLNTEAFF.

The V and J genes are TRBV20-1 and TRBJ1-3; D call uncertain. CDR1 DFQATT and CDR2 SNEGSKA come from the germline V gene (reference sequence). The CDR3 runs 14 residues. V shed 0 bases and J shed 1 base, with 7 bases lying between them. The CDR3 nucleotides are TGCAGTGCTAGAGATCAAGGGTCTGGAAACACCATATATTTT. Amino acid sequence: CSARDQGSGNTIYF.

The table lists this clonotype with a few counts. The chain recombines TRBV30 with TRBJ1-2; no reliable D call. Germline V gene sequence: CDR1 GTSNPN, CDR2 SVGIG (reference sequence). The ends were cut back, 3 bases at V and 5 bases at J, with 19 bases in the middle. The CDR3 loop spans 15 amino acids. The CDR3 reads CAWRASGSYEYGYTF. CDR3 DNA sequence: TGTGCCTGGAGGGCATCGGGATCCTATGAGTATGGCTACACCTTC.

J is TRBJ1-6 and V is TRBV6-2 or TRBV6-3, with a weak D call TRBD1 (6 bases). The CDR3 extends over 14 amino acids. V was pared by 8 bases and J by 7 bases, with 15 bases between. Germline CDR1 reads MNHEY; CDR2 reads SVGEGT. This CDR3 reads CASSPGALNSPLHF. The CDR3 coding sequence is TGTGCCAGCTCTCCGGGGGCCCTAAATTCACCCCTCCACTTT.

The chain couples TRBV7-9 to TRBJ1-3, with D perhaps TRBD1 (5 bases). Per germline, CDR1 SEHNR and CDR2 FQNEAQ (reference sequence). V dropped 2 bases and J dropped 0 bases, with 11 bases sitting between them. The CDR3 is made up of 16 amino acids. The chain's CDR3 is CASSLQGWGSGNTIYF. CDR3 nucleotide sequence: TGTGCCAGCAGCTTACAGGGTTGGGGCTCTGGAAACACCATATATTTT.

CDR3 sequence: CAWSVRPEGATF. DNA of the CDR3: TGTGCCTGGAGTGTAAGGCCCGAAGGGGCCACCTTC. V usage is TRBV30 and J usage is TRBJ1-2; possibly TRBD1 for D (5 bases). Germline CDR1 GTSNPN, CDR2 SVGIG (reference sequence). Trimming took 0 bases from V and 13 from J, leaving 15 bases between them. This CDR3 has 12 amino acids. Drawing the rest from reference TRBV30 and TRBJ1-2, the complete variable domain is SQTIHQWPATLVQPVGSPLSLECTVEGTSNPNLYWYRQAAGRGLQLLFYSVGIGQISSEVPQNLSASRPQDRQFILSSKKLLLSDSGFYLCAWSVRPEGATFGSGTRLTVV.

This clonotype came up a few times. V and J are TRBV20-1 and TRBJ2-3; the match to TRBD2 covers 14 bases. The CDR3 totals 17 residues. Unmatched junction bases numbered 5, after V lost 3 bases and J lost 0 bases. CDR1 is DFQATT, CDR2 SNEGSKA, per germline (reference sequence). CDR3: CSASGGLAGGSTDTQYF. The DNA of the CDR3 is TGCAGTGCTAGCGGCGGACTAGCGGGAGGCAGCACAGATACGCAGTATTTT.

The V gene is TRBV20-1, the J gene TRBJ2-7; D perhaps matches TRBD2 (8 bases). With 4 bases removed from V and 3 bases from J, the gap between germline ends came to 22 bases. Germline lookup yields CDR1 DFQATT and CDR2 SNEGSKA (reference sequence). The CDR3 contains 16 residues. The CDR3 loop reads CSANPLGGGGHYEQYF. For the CDR3, the DNA is TGCAGTGCTAATCCCCTAGGGGGCGGGGGGCACTACGAGCAGTACTTC.

This clonotype was counted once. The genes are TRBV27 and TRBJ2-3; possibly TRBD1 for D (5 bases). The CDR3 length is 15 residues. Trimming removed 6 bases at V and 6 bases at J, with 19 bases between. In germline, CDR1 is MNHEY, CDR2 SMNVEV (reference sequence). The CDR3 DNA reads TGTGCCAGCAGGCCCCGACAGAGCCGTTCGGATACGCAGTATTTT. Translated: CASRPRQSRSDTQYF.

This chain joins TRBV12-3 or TRBV12-4 and TRBJ2-5; D is ambiguous. This CDR3 region has 13 residues. The V and J ends lost 3 bases and 0 bases respectively, with 5 bases between them. CDR3 amino acids: CASSFTDQETQYF. The CDR3 DNA is TGTGCCAGCAGTTTTACAGACCAAGAGACCCAGTACTTC.

This chain connects TRBV20-1 to TRBJ2-1; D gene ambiguous. There are 13 residues in the CDR3. The ends were cut back, 3 bases at V and 5 bases at J, with 11 bases in the middle. Germline loops: CDR1 DFQATT, CDR2 SNEGSKA (reference sequence). The CDR3 nucleotides are TGCAGTGCTAGTCTTTTGAACAACAATGAGCAGTTCTTC. This codes for CSASLLNNNEQFF.

This chain links TRBV27 with TRBJ2-3, with D unresolved. CDR3 length equals 15 residues. Germline V CDR1 and CDR2: MNHEY, SMNVEV (reference sequence). Trimming removed 3 bases at V and 2 bases at J, with 12 bases between. CDR3 region: CASSFLSSLTDTQYF. The CDR3 bases are TGTGCCAGCAGTTTCTTATCCAGTCTCACAGATACGCAGTATTTT.

This chain connects TRBV2 to TRBJ2-2, with 7 nucleotides matching TRBD1. Germline CDR1 and CDR2: SNHLY and FYNNEI. The length of the CDR3 is 14 residues. The V and J ends lost 5 bases and 6 bases, in that order; junction bases with no gene match: 6. In DNA, the CDR3 is TGTGCCAGCAGTCGTTTTACAGGGGCCGGGGAGCTGTTTTTT. This encodes CASSRFTGAGELFF.

In this sample, this clonotype turned up a few times. V is TRBV7-6 and J is TRBJ2-3, with D unclear. Trimming removed 4 bases at V and 0 bases at J, with 8 bases between. Germline CDR1 is SGHVS and CDR2 is FNYEAQ. This CDR3 spans 14 amino acids. CDR3 protein: CASSSTSSTDTQYF. The DNA of the CDR3 is TGTGCCAGCAGCTCGACATCCAGCACAGATACGCAGTATTTT.

V and J are TRBV19 and TRBJ1-1; 7 nucleotides align to TRBD1. The germline gives CDR1 LNHDA, CDR2 SQIVND (reference sequence). The CDR3 covers 16 residues. V lost 6 bases to trimming and J lost 4 bases; unmatched junction nucleotides: 14. The CDR3 spells CASSPPAGGFGTEAFF. CDR3 DNA: TGTGCCAGTAGCCCGCCGGCAGGGGGATTCGGCACTGAAGCTTTCTTT.

This chain links TRBV4-1 with TRBJ2-3, with 9 bases lining up with TRBD1. Trimming cost V 5 bases and J 3 bases; bases outside gene matches: 3. This CDR3 comprises 14 residues. Per the germline V gene, CDR1 is MGHRA and CDR2 is YSYEKL. CDR3 region: CASSTGGWTDTQYF. CDR3 DNA sequence: TGCGCCAGCAGCACAGGGGGCTGGACAGATACGCAGTATTTT.

V usage is TRBV19 and J usage is TRBJ2-7; D remains unclear. Germline V gives CDR1 LNHDA, CDR2 SQIVND (reference sequence). With 1 base removed from V and 3 bases from J, the gap between germline ends came to 13 bases. The CDR3 covers 15 residues. This CDR3 is CASSIGSYPGYEQYF. For the CDR3, the DNA is TGTGCCAGTAGTATAGGATCCTATCCGGGCTACGAGCAGTACTTC.

The chain employs TRBV6-1 and TRBJ2-1; 8 bases align to TRBD1. The germline V gene encodes CDR1 MNHNS and CDR2 SASEGT. The CDR3 is made up of 17 amino acids. Trimming at V came to 4 bases and at J to 7 bases, leaving 15 bases not matched to a gene. The CDR3 loop is CASSAPPGGDQNNEQFF. In nucleotides, the CDR3 is TGTGCCAGCAGTGCCCCCCCAGGGGGCGATCAAAATAATGAGCAGTTCTTC.

The chain couples TRBV20-1 to TRBJ2-3; tentative D call: TRBD2 (6 bases). The CDR3 is made up of 14 amino acids. V shed 6 bases and J shed 2 bases, with 15 bases lying between them. Germline loops: CDR1 DFQATT, CDR2 SNEGSKA (reference sequence). CDR3 region: CSALRTGVTDTQYF. DNA for the CDR3: TGCAGTGCCCTCCGGACGGGAGTCACAGATACGCAGTATTTT.

The V gene is TRBV7-6, the J gene TRBJ2-5, with 9 bases matching TRBD1. This CDR3 comprises 15 residues. Per the germline V gene, CDR1 is SGHVS and CDR2 is FNYEAQ. Trimming cost V 0 bases and J 5 bases; bases outside gene matches: 4. CDR3 sequence (DNA): TGTGCCAGCAGCTTAGCTGGACAGGGGATGGAGACCCAGTACTTC. This codes for CASSLAGQGMETQYF.

The chain links TRBV2 to TRBJ1-1; a possible D gene is TRBD1 (5 bases). The CDR3 spans 15 residues. Germline V gene lookup returns CDR1 SNHLY and CDR2 FYNNEI. Deletions cut 9 bases from V and 4 bases from J, with 21 bases between. CDR3 bases: TGTGCCAGAGCGAGGCAGGGCGCCGGTGGCACTGAAGCTTTCTTT. As protein: CARARQGAGGTEAFF.

The J gene is TRBJ1-2, the V gene TRBV29-1, with D perhaps TRBD1 (6 bases). Trimming pared 2 bases from V and 8 bases from J, leaving 24 bases between. Germline V lookup: CDR1 SQVTM, CDR2 ANQGSEA. CDR3 length equals 16 residues. CDR3 bases: TGCAGCGTTGAACCCTACGGCGGGGGGGCTTCGAGGGGCTACACCTTC. Its protein product is CSVEPYGGGASRGYTF. The whole variable domain, remainder taken from reference TRBV29-1 and TRBJ1-2, is SAVISQKPSRDICQRGTSLTIQCQVDSQVTMMFWYRQQPGQSLTLIATANQGSEATYESGFVIDKFPISRPNLTFSTLTVSNMSPEDSSIYLCSVEPYGGGASRGYTFGSGTRLTVV.